A single sample is the source of the 21 T cell receptor beta chains below, sequenced in a study of T cell clonality in common variable immunodeficiency. Measured with immunoSEQ multiplex PCR; TCRdb has only the in-frame clones, and not every one. Listed for the sample are some 50,000 clones, none seen a single time. The sample taken for sequencing was peripheral blood mononuclear cells. The receptors were sampled from a person aged 18 to 70 in good health.

Ten or more counts support this clone. The read halts 3 residues ahead of the CDR3 end, with the missing end drawn from the germline J gene. The J gene is TRBJ2-7, the V gene TRBV18; 10 bases align to TRBD2. Germline V CDR1 and CDR2: KGHSH, LQKENI. The V segment lost 6 bases and the J segment 0 bases; nucleotides outside the gene matches: 5. The CDR3 covers 15 residues. CDR3: CASSPRTSGSYEQYF. The CDR3 DNA, read in part, is TGTGCCAGCTCCCCGCGGACTAGCGGCTCCTACGAG.

This clone was seen repeatedly, ten times or more. The observed sequence ends 3 residues before the CDR3 terminus, with the missing tail filled in from the germline J gene. The genes are TRBV6-1 and TRBJ2-2, with 7 bases matching TRBD2. The CDR3 spans 14 residues. The V gene's germline CDR1 is MNHNS and CDR2 SASEGT. V shed 4 bases, J shed 7 bases, and the junction held 6 bases outside the gene matches. Here the CDR3 reads CASSVWGGSGELFF. Incomplete CDR3 DNA: TGTGCCAGCAGTGTGTGGGGGGGTAGCGGGGAG.

This clone has at least ten counts. The read terminates 3 residues ahead of where the CDR3 ends, so the germline J gene completes it. The gene calls are TRBV5-1 and TRBJ2-5; D might be TRBD1 or TRBD2, each matching 6 bases. Deletions cut 5 bases from V and 0 bases from J, with 11 bases between. Per the germline V gene, CDR1 is SGHRS and CDR2 is YFSETQ. The CDR3 runs to 14 residues. The CDR3 is CASRWRDNQETQYF. The sequenced part of the CDR3 DNA is TGCGCCAGCAGGTGGCGGGACAACCAAGAGACC.

To note about this clone: The read ends 3 residues before the CDR3 terminus; that terminus is restored from the germline J gene. This chain connects TRBV19 to TRBJ1-2; TRBD1 might be the D (5 bases). There are 19 residues in the CDR3. Germline CDR1 is LNHDA and CDR2 is SQIVND (reference sequence). CDR3 sequence reads: CASTPFGTSGSLRYNDYTF. The CDR3 bases that were read are TGTGCCAGTACTCCCTTCGGGACTAGCGGGAGTCTTCGCTACAATGAC.

This clone was seen at least ten times. Coverage ceases 3 residues before the CDR3 finishes, and the germline J gene fills in the end. V usage is TRBV5-6 and J usage is TRBJ1-2; tentative D call: TRBD1 (5 bases). The V and J ends lost 3 bases and 6 bases respectively, with 18 bases between them. This CDR3 contains 15 residues. CDR1 and CDR2 from the germline V gene are SGHDT and YYEEEE. Incomplete CDR3 DNA: TGTGCCAGCAGCTATACCCCTCCAGGGTTTCATGGC. Its protein is CASSYTPPGFHG. The entire CDR3 protein is CASSYTPPGFHGYTF.

This clone showed up many times. The read comes to an end 3 residues before the CDR3 does, leaving the germline J gene to fill in the end. The chain is built from TRBV20-1 and TRBJ1-2; D gene ambiguous. The CDR3 loop spans 12 amino acids. Germline V CDR1 and CDR2: DFQATT, SNEGSKA (reference sequence). V was cut by 3 bases and J by 3 bases, with 8 bases left in between. CDR3 residues: CSARALDYGYTF. CDR3 DNA, as far as it was read: TGCAGTGCTAGGGCTTTGGACTATGGC.

This clone was seen ten or more times. The CDR3 goes on 3 residues after the read ends, and that part is filled in from the germline J gene. J is TRBJ1-2 and V is TRBV5-1, with TRBD1 matching 11 bases. Germline V gene data show CDR1 as SGHRS and CDR2 as YFSETQ. The CDR3 contains 17 residues. Here the CDR3 reads CASSQPSPEWTGGLYTF. The CDR3 DNA, read in part, is TGCGCCAGCAGCCAACCTTCCCCCGAGTGGACAGGGGGCCTC. Drawing the rest from reference TRBV5-1 and TRBJ1-2, the complete variable domain is KAGVTQTPRYLIKTRGQQVTLSCSPISGHRSVSWYQQTPGQGLQFLFEYFSETQRNKGNFPGRFSGRQFSNSRSEMNVSTLELGDSALYLCASSQPSPEWTGGLYTFGSGTRLTVV.

Note on this clone: The read falls 3 residues short of the CDR3 end, and the missing part is taken from the germline J gene. The chain links TRBV19 to TRBJ2-4; 9 bases fit TRBD1. The germline V gene encodes CDR1 LNHDA and CDR2 SQIVND (reference sequence). The CDR3 is 15 amino acids. The CDR3 region is CASNPGQGIRYGQYF. The DNA read from the CDR3 is TGTGCCAGTAATCCCGGACAGGGGATTAGGTATGGT. The whole variable domain, filled in from reference TRBV19 and TRBJ2-4, reads DGGITQSPKYLFRKEGQNVTLSCEQNLNHDAMYWYRQDPGQGLRLIYYSQIVNDFQKGDIAEGYSVSREKKESFPLTVTSAQKNPTAFYLCASNPGQGIRYGQYFGAGTRLSVL.

This clone showed up many times. The CDR3 end lies 3 residues beyond the end of the read and is filled in from the germline J gene. The chain couples TRBV6-2 or TRBV6-3 to TRBJ2-3; the D is unclear. V lost 0 bases, J lost 7 bases, and 8 bases lay in between. Germline CDR1 reads MNHEY; CDR2 reads SVGEGT. The CDR3 runs 13 residues. CDR3: CASSYSRANTQYF. CDR3 DNA (partial): TGTGCCAGCAGTTACTCTAGGGCTAATACG.

This clone was detected ten times or more. The sequenced CDR3 bases are TGTGCCAGCAGCCCAACAGGGGACTATGGC. It codes for CASSPTGDYG. The entire CDR3 protein reads CASSPTGDYGYTF. The chain is built from TRBV5-5 and TRBJ1-2; TRBD1 matches at 7 bases. The read halts 3 residues ahead of the CDR3 end, with the missing end drawn from the germline J gene. Trimming removed 4 bases from V and 3 bases from J; junction bases left unmatched: 3. Germline V gene lookup returns CDR1 SGHKS and CDR2 YYEKEE (reference sequence). The CDR3 is 13 residues long.

This clone was counted only a few times. The read halts 3 residues ahead of the CDR3 end, with the missing end drawn from the germline J gene. This sequence joins TRBV7-6 and TRBJ2-7; 13 bases match TRBD2. The CDR3 totals 17 residues. The ends lost 4 bases at V and 4 bases at J; junction bases unmatched: 10. Germline values: CDR1 SGHVS, CDR2 FNYEAQ. CDR3 bases read: TGTGCCAGCAGCTCAACCACCGGGACTAGCGGGAAGTACGAG. Translating it yields CASSSTTGTSGKYE. The whole CDR3 protein reads CASSSTTGTSGKYEQYF.

In its sample, this clone was seen many times. The read terminates 3 residues before the CDR3 end, so the remaining end is supplied by the germline J gene. V gene TRBV20-1 combines with J gene TRBJ2-2, with 7 bases identical to TRBD1. Germline V gene data show CDR1 as DFQATT and CDR2 as SNEGSKA (reference sequence). The CDR3 sequence is 15 residues long. The sequenced part of the CDR3 DNA is TGCAGTGCTAGAGATGTTCGGGACAGCGGTGAAAAG. Protein product: CSARDVRDSGEK. The whole CDR3 protein reads CSARDVRDSGEKLFF.

Only a few counts were recorded for this clone. The read terminates 3 residues ahead of where the CDR3 ends, so the germline J gene completes it. V gene TRBV2 combines with J gene TRBJ1-6; TRBD1 aligns across 8 bases. Germline V CDR1 and CDR2: SNHLY, FYNNEI. The ends lost 7 bases at V and 8 bases at J; junction bases unmatched: 4. This CDR3 has 13 amino acids. Partial CDR3 DNA: TGTGCCAGCAAGGGACAGGAAGATTCACCC. Translating gives CASKGQEDSP. The CDR3 in full is CASKGQEDSPLHF.

This clone was recorded at least ten times. The read stops 3 residues short of the end of the CDR3; the missing end is completed from the germline J gene. The genes are TRBV13 and TRBJ1-6; 7 bases align to TRBD1. The CDR3 has 15 amino acids. Germline lookup yields CDR1 PRHDT and CDR2 FYEKMQ (reference sequence). V shed 2 bases, J shed 9 bases, and the junction held 7 bases outside the gene matches. The CDR3 region is CASSLHTGATSPLHF. The part of the CDR3 DNA that was read is TGTGCCAGCAGCTTACACACAGGGGCTACTTCACCC.

In its sample, this clone was seen many times. The read terminates 3 residues ahead of where the CDR3 ends, so the germline J gene completes it. The chain carries TRBV12-3 or TRBV12-4 and TRBJ2-1; 12 nucleotides agree with TRBD2. The CDR3 totals 14 residues. J gave up 9 bases and V 5 bases, and 5 bases lay outside the gene matches. CDR3 DNA (partial): TGTGCCAGCAGTCCACTAGCGGGGGGCAGTGAG. It specifies CASSPLAGGSE. The entire CDR3 protein is CASSPLAGGSEQFF.

This clone appeared many times. The read ends 3 residues before the CDR3 terminus; that terminus is restored from the germline J gene. V and J are TRBV5-1 and TRBJ1-5; D possibly corresponds to TRBD1 (5 bases). Trimming stripped 5 bases from V and 5 bases from J, with 14 bases between. The CDR3 is 14 amino acids. Germline-derived CDR1 and CDR2 are SGHRS and YFSETQ. The covered CDR3 bases are TGCGCCAGCAGTGTTGAGGGGCAGGATCAGCCC. This gives the protein CASSVEGQDQP. The entire CDR3 is CASSVEGQDQPQHF.

This clone has ten or more counts. Relative to the germline gene, one junction end is altered; a read error may explain this. The read falls 3 residues short of the CDR3 end, and the missing part is taken from the germline J gene. The chain couples TRBV6-2 or TRBV6-3 to TRBJ1-1, with D hard to call. Germline CDR1 is MNHEY and CDR2 is SVGEGT. The CDR3 is 15 amino acids. The sequenced CDR3 bases are TGTGCCAGCAGTTTTAGTGAATCAACATGGACTGAG. This sequence encodes CASSFSESTWTE. In full, the CDR3 is CASSFSESTWTEAFF.

This clone was counted ten times or more. The read halts 3 residues ahead of the CDR3 end, with the missing end drawn from the germline J gene. This chain links TRBV7-2 with TRBJ1-1; no reliable D call. Germline lookup yields CDR1 SGHTA and CDR2 FQGNSA. The CDR3 runs to 12 residues. The germline V and J ends were trimmed by 5 bases and 4 bases, with 8 bases remaining between them. CDR3 residues: CASSTLSTEAFF. The DNA read from the CDR3 is TGTGCCAGCAGCACACTAAGCACTGAA.

In this sample, this clone turned up many times. Read sequence stops 3 residues before the CDR3 end, and the germline J gene provides the missing end. The chain links TRBV20-1 to TRBJ1-5; 10 bases are a match to TRBD1. Per the germline V gene, CDR1 is DFQATT and CDR2 is SNEGSKA (reference sequence). The CDR3 spans 15 residues. With 3 bases clipped from V and 6 bases from J, the junction kept 8 bases outside the gene matches. CDR3 DNA, as far as it was read: TGCAGTGCTAGCCCGGGACAGGGGTTTTTTCAGCCC. It specifies CSASPGQGFFQP. The full CDR3 protein reads CSASPGQGFFQPQHF.

This clone was picked up many times. Sequencing ends 3 residues short of the CDR3 end; the germline J gene provides the rest. V usage is TRBV20-1 and J usage is TRBJ2-7, with 7 bases identical to TRBD1. The germline gives CDR1 DFQATT, CDR2 SNEGSKA (reference sequence). The CDR3 is 12 residues long. The junction had 4 bases not matched to a gene; V was cut back by 5 bases and J by 3 bases. The CDR3 loop is CSAEGASYEQYF. The CDR3 DNA, read in part, is TGCAGTGCTGAGGGGGCAAGCTACGAG.

Ten or more counts support this clone. The read gets to within 3 residues of the CDR3 end, and the germline J gene fills in the rest. The chain carries TRBV9 and TRBJ2-7, with 10 nucleotides matching TRBD2. V trimming: 0 bases; J trimming: 4 bases; junction bases outside the gene matches: 16. From germline, CDR1 is SGDLS and CDR2 YYNGEE. This CDR3 comprises 19 residues. CDR3 residues: CASSVDLGGASGSRYEQYF. The CDR3 DNA, read in part, is TGTGCCAGCAGCGTAGATTTGGGGGGGGCTAGCGGGAGTCGATACGAG.